What follows are 26 T cell receptor beta chains derived from one specimen sequenced in a study of shared clonotypes between healthy human individuals. Here immunoSEQ multiplex PCR was the method, and the copy in TCRdb shows in-frame clones only, minus some. Of approximately 2,200,000 clones listed, around 93% are singletons. Naive CD8 cells lacked CD45RO, underwent positive selection for CCR7 and left out terminally differentiated effector memory CD45RA+ cells. The sample taken for sequencing was naive CD8+ T cells from PBMCs. The source of these receptors is a man between 18 and 29 years old in good health. Some clones in this sample may be carry-over from other donors' samples.

V gene TRBV14 combines with J gene TRBJ2-1; D is perhaps TRBD1 (6 bases). CDR1 is SGHDN, CDR2 FVKESK, per germline. The CDR3 sequence is 16 residues long. Trimming pared 1 base from V and 1 base from J, leaving 11 bases between. In DNA form, the CDR3 reads TGTGCCAGCAGCCAAGGGGGGCGGGCATCCTACAATGAGCAGTTCTTC. It translates to CASSQGGRASYNEQFF.

J is TRBJ1-5 and V is TRBV19; possible D gene TRBD1, 5 bases. There are 17 residues in the CDR3. V was clipped by 5 bases and J by 1 base, with 18 bases between them. CDR1 is LNHDA, CDR2 SQIVND, per germline (reference sequence). CDR3 loop: CASSDPLAGQSNQPQHF. The CDR3 DNA sequence: TGTGCCAGTAGTGACCCTTTGGCAGGGCAGAGCAATCAGCCCCAGCATTTT. The full variable domain, completed using reference TRBV19 and TRBJ1-5, is DGGITQSPKYLFRKEGQNVTLSCEQNLNHDAMYWYRQDPGQGLRLIYYSQIVNDFQKGDIAEGYSVSREKKESFPLTVTSAQKNPTAFYLCASSDPLAGQSNQPQHFGDGTRLSIL.

The chain links TRBV12-5 to TRBJ2-1; the D gene is possibly TRBD1 (6 bases). Trimming took off 0 bases at V and 2 bases at J, with 17 bases between the two ends. Germline V gene data show CDR1 as LGHNT and CDR2 as FRNRAP. This CDR3 spans 18 amino acids. CDR3 in DNA: TGTGCTAGTGGTTTGGTAACCCCACAGGGAAGGGCCTACAATGAGCAGTTCTTC. Its protein product is CASGLVTPQGRAYNEQFF.

Remarks on this clone: One end of the junction fails to match germline, which may point to a read error. The identical CDR3 is also encoded by other nucleotide sequences in the sample. CDR3 in amino acids: CASSLAGIQETQYF. The CDR3, as DNA: TGTGCCAGCAGCCTAGCGGGGATACAAGAGACCCAGTACTTC. The rearrangement joins TRBV7-9 to TRBJ2-5; 9 bases fit TRBD2. The CDR3 has 14 residues. The germline V gene has CDR1 SEHNR and CDR2 FQNEAQ (reference sequence).

V is TRBV5-1 and J is TRBJ1-2; TRBD1 aligns across 9 bases. The germline V gene encodes CDR1 SGHRS and CDR2 YFSETQ. J gave up 4 bases and V 4 bases, and 8 bases lay outside the gene matches. This CDR3 is built from 15 residues. This CDR3 is CASSGTGGEGYGYTF. CDR3 nucleotides: TGCGCCAGCAGCGGAACAGGGGGCGAAGGCTATGGCTACACCTTC.

This sequence joins TRBV27 and TRBJ1-2, with 8 bases that match TRBD1. Germline V CDR1 and CDR2: MNHEY, SMNVEV (reference sequence). The CDR3 totals 16 residues. V was clipped by 4 bases and J by 0 bases; unmatched bases: 7. CDR3 in amino acids: CASSSHRGLANYGYTF. In nucleotides, the CDR3 is TGTGCCAGCAGTTCTCACAGGGGGTTGGCTAACTATGGCTACACCTTC.

Notes on this clone: The sample has other DNA sequences that encode this CDR3 too. The V gene is TRBV25-1, the J gene TRBJ2-3; D gene uncertain. This CDR3 has 11 amino acids. Trimming left V 4 bases short and J 2 bases short, with 1 base between. CDR1 and CDR2 from the germline V gene are MGHDK and SYGVNS. This CDR3 is CASSVTDTQYF. The CDR3 DNA sequence: TGTGCCAGCAGTGTCACAGATACGCAGTATTTT.

The rearrangement links TRBV27 to TRBJ2-7, with 8 bases fitting TRBD1. J lost 7 bases, V lost 5 bases, and 13 bases had no gene match. The length of the CDR3 is 15 residues. Germline loops: CDR1 MNHEY, CDR2 SMNVEV (reference sequence). DNA of the CDR3: TGTGCCAGCAGTCCGCGGACAGGGCGGGCGGAAGAGCAGTACTTC. This codes for CASSPRTGRAEEQYF.

The rearrangement uses TRBV19 and TRBJ1-2; D not resolved. V was clipped by 1 base and J by 0 bases, with 12 bases between them. The CDR3 has 16 amino acids. Looked up from germline, CDR1 is LNHDA and CDR2 is SQIVND (reference sequence). The CDR3 sequence: CASSIVIEKSNYGYTF. The CDR3 nucleotides are TGTGCCAGTAGTATAGTAATTGAGAAGTCTAACTATGGCTACACCTTC.

The V call is TRBV27, the J call TRBJ1-2; TRBD1 matches at 7 bases. Germline V gives CDR1 MNHEY, CDR2 SMNVEV (reference sequence). The CDR3 contains 15 residues. Trimming at V came to 5 bases and at J to 2 bases, leaving 8 bases not matched to a gene. CDR3 DNA sequence: TGTGCCAGCAGTGCTCACAGGGGTAACAACTATGGCTACACCTTC. It specifies CASSAHRGNNYGYTF.

This chain connects TRBV27 to TRBJ2-1; 7 nucleotides match TRBD1. This CDR3 has 12 residues. V shed 10 bases, J shed 7 bases, and the junction held 7 bases outside the gene matches. The germline gives CDR1 MNHEY, CDR2 SMNVEV (reference sequence). CDR3 protein: CAIQTGWNEQFF. The CDR3 bases are TGTGCCATTCAGACAGGGTGGAATGAGCAGTTCTTC.

The rearrangement uses TRBV28 and TRBJ1-5; D is possibly TRBD1 (5 bases). CDR3 length: 16 residues. Trimming took off 6 bases at V and 1 base at J, with 16 bases between the two ends. Germline-derived CDR1 and CDR2 are MDHEN and SYDVKM. CDR3 DNA sequence: TGTGCCAGCAGGTCCCTTGGGGCAGGGAGCAATCAGCCCCAGCATTTT. Encoded protein: CASRSLGAGSNQPQHF.

Details on this clone: An end of the junction does not agree with germline; a read error may underlie this. The chain couples TRBV11-3 to TRBJ2-2; D perhaps matches TRBD2 (6 bases). This CDR3 is built from 16 residues. CDR1 and CDR2 (germline): SGHNT, YENEEA. The CDR3 reads CASSLDGGTNTGKLFF. The CDR3 DNA sequence: TGTGCCAGCAGCTTAGACGGGGGAACGAACACCGGGAAGCTGTTTTTT.

The chain couples TRBV5-4 to TRBJ2-1; D gene ambiguous. The CDR3 spans 16 residues. CDR1 is SGHNT, CDR2 YYREEE, per germline (reference sequence). Trimming cost V 5 bases and J 2 bases, with 17 bases left between them. CDR3 DNA: TGTGCCAGCAGTTCCGGCCCAGCGCAGCCCTACAATGAGCAGTTCTTC. It encodes CASSSGPAQPYNEQFF.

The genes are TRBV5-5 and TRBJ2-7; D not resolved. This CDR3 region has 17 residues. Trimming pared 0 bases from V and 1 base from J, leaving 17 bases between. CDR1 SGHKS and CDR2 YYEKEE come from the germline V gene (reference sequence). The CDR3 spells CASSLASDYRTSYEQYF. The CDR3 nucleotides read TGTGCCAGCAGCTTGGCTTCAGATTACCGCACGTCCTACGAGCAGTACTTC.

This chain joins TRBV27 and TRBJ2-7, with D tentatively TRBD1 or TRBD2 (6 bases each). CDR1 MNHEY and CDR2 SMNVEV come from the germline V gene (reference sequence). The CDR3 has 15 amino acids. Trimming stripped 3 bases from V and 6 bases from J, with 18 bases between. The CDR3 DNA reads as TGTGCCAGCAGTTTGCCGGGGGCGCCTCTCTTCGAGCAGTACTTC. Translating gives CASSLPGAPLFEQYF.

The chain joins TRBV7-8 to TRBJ1-3, with D perhaps matching TRBD1 (6 bases). The CDR3 consists of 15 residues. The germline V gene encodes CDR1 SGHVS and CDR2 FQNEAQ. With 5 bases removed from V and 0 bases from J, the gap between germline ends came to 11 bases. CDR3 coding DNA: TGTGCCAGCAGCCCAGACAGGAGCTCTGGAAACACCATATATTTT. This sequence encodes CASSPDRSSGNTIYF.

The rearrangement uses TRBV27 and TRBJ2-7, with D perhaps matching TRBD1 (6 bases). There are 14 residues in the CDR3. CDR1 MNHEY and CDR2 SMNVEV come from the germline V gene (reference sequence). V was trimmed by 2 bases and J by 5 bases, leaving 13 bases between them. CDR3 nucleotide sequence: TGTGCCAGCAGTTTAACCAGGGGTCGACACGAGCAGTACTTC. Translating it yields CASSLTRGRHEQYF.

DNA for the CDR3: TGTGCCAGTACCACAGGGGCAGGTAGTCAGCCCCAGCATTTT. Amino acid sequence: CASTTGAGSQPQHF. V gene TRBV19 combines with J gene TRBJ1-5, with 7 bases matching TRBD1. Trimming took 7 bases from V and 6 from J; bases not matched to a gene: 9. Per the germline V gene, CDR1 is LNHDA and CDR2 is SQIVND (reference sequence). The CDR3 runs 14 residues.

This clone occurred once. The chain joins TRBV10-3 to TRBJ1-2; D unresolved. Germline V gene sequence: CDR1 ENHRY, CDR2 SYGVKD. The V end lost 6 bases, the J end lost 8 bases, and 10 bases lay between the germline ends. This CDR3 region has 11 residues. The CDR3 DNA reads as TGTGCCATCAGGTCCCGAGAGGGCTACACCTTC. Translated, it gives CAIRSREGYTF.

This chain uses TRBV27 with TRBJ1-1; no reliable D call. CDR1 MNHEY and CDR2 SMNVEV come from the germline V gene (reference sequence). CDR3 length: 15 residues. With 1 base removed from V and 5 bases from J, the gap between germline ends came to 14 bases. In nucleotides, the CDR3 is TGTGCCAGCAGTTTATTCCCTGGGCCGGGGACTGAAGCTTTCTTT. Translation: CASSLFPGPGTEAFF.

This clone has only a few counts. Within the sample, other DNA sequences also encode this same CDR3. The V and J genes are TRBV11-2 and TRBJ2-5, with unresolved D. Germline CDR1 SGHAT, CDR2 FQNNGV. CDR3 size: 13 residues. V lost 0 bases, J lost 5 bases, and 7 bases lay in between. CDR3 sequence reads: CASSLDGRETQYF. Written as DNA, the CDR3 is TGTGCCAGCAGCTTAGACGGTCGGGAGACCCAGTACTTC.

This rearrangement joins TRBV2 to TRBJ2-7; 7 bases map to TRBD1. Germline V gives CDR1 SNHLY, CDR2 FYNNEI. V was clipped by 7 bases and J by 1 base; unmatched bases: 10. The CDR3 is 15 amino acids. DNA of the CDR3: TGTGCCAGCACTATACAGGGGACCTTTTCCTACGAGCAGTACTTC. Its translation: CASTIQGTFSYEQYF.

The chain joins TRBV5-4 to TRBJ1-3; 7 bases map to TRBD1. This CDR3 region has 15 residues. The junction had 5 bases not matched to a gene; V was cut back by 4 bases and J by 1 base. Looked up from germline, CDR1 is SGHNT and CDR2 is YYREEE (reference sequence). CDR3 sequence reads: CASSPGTASGNTIYF. The CDR3 nucleotides read TGTGCCAGCAGCCCAGGGACAGCTTCTGGAAACACCATATATTTT.

The V and J genes are TRBV5-1 and TRBJ2-1, with TRBD2 matching over 10 bases. Germline loops: CDR1 SGHRS, CDR2 YFSETQ. The CDR3 has 13 residues. With 8 bases clipped from V and 7 bases from J, the junction kept 6 bases outside the gene matches. As DNA, the CDR3 is TGCGCCAGTCTAGCGGGAGTCGGGAATGAGCAGTTCTTC. Protein product: CASLAGVGNEQFF.

The chain is built from TRBV15 and TRBJ1-2; D may be TRBD1 (6 bases). This CDR3 contains 16 residues. CDR1 LNHNV and CDR2 YYDKDF come from the germline V gene (reference sequence). Trimming shortened V by 3 bases and J by 1 base, and 15 bases separated the two germline ends. The CDR3 loop is CATSRDRDINNYGYTF. The CDR3 coding sequence is TGTGCCACCAGCAGGGACCGGGACATCAATAACTATGGCTACACCTTC. The variable domain in full, completed from reference TRBV15 and TRBJ1-2, reads DAMVIQNPRYQVTQFGKPVTLSCSQTLNHNVMYWYQQKSSQAPKLLFHYYDKDFNNEADTPDNFQSRRPNTSFCFLDIRSPGLGDTAMYLCATSRDRDINNYGYTFGSGTRLTVV.